This T cell receptor (beta chain) was documented in a study of Ad26.COV2.S vaccination and SARS-CoV-2 variants. Findings and caveats of the study: CD8+ and CD4+ T cells specific for spike reportedly responded with substantial breadth after vaccination. Placebo and vaccine recipients had non-spike TCR breadth that was similar. The study found higher spike-specific TCR breadth in vaccine than placebo recipients. TCR breadth and depth analyses may have underestimated total T cell responses.

V gave up 5 bases and J gave up 12 bases; unmatched junction bases: 10. CDR1 is DFQATT, CDR2 SNEGSKA, per germline (reference sequence). CDR3 length equals 11 residues. Regarding this clone: No antigen is known for it.

Sequenced by immunoSEQ multiplex PCR; TCRdb stores in-frame clones only, minus some. The sample lists about 350,000 clones, about 91% occurring once. The sequence came from a human donor who had recovered from COVID-19. This sequence joins TRBV20-1 and TRBJ2-7; TRBD1 aligns across 7 bases. The sample here was peripheral blood, taken after recovery from COVID-19. CDR3 in amino acids: CSAGSGGSWYF. CDR3 coding DNA: TGCAGTGCTGGATCAGGGGGAAGTTGGTACTTC.